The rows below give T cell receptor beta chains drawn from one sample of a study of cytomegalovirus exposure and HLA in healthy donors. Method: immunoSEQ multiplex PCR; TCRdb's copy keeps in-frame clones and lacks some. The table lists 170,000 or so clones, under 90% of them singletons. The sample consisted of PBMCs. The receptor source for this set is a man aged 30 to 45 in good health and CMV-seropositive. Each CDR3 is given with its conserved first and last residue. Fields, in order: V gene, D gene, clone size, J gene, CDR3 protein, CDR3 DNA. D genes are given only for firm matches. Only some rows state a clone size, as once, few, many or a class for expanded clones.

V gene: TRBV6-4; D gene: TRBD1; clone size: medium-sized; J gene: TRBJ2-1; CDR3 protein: CASSSTGELNEQFF; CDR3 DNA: TGTGCCAGCAGTTCGACAGGGGAGTTGAATGAGCAGTTCTTC
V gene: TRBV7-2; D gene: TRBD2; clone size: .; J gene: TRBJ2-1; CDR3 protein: CASSSIAGGVNEQFF; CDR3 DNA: TGTGCCAGCAGCTCCATAGCGGGAGGGGTTAATGAGCAGTTCTTC
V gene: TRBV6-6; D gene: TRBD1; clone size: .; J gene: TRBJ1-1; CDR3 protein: CASSYDRGATEAFF; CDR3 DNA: TGTGCCAGCAGTTACGACAGGGGGGCCACTGAAGCTTTCTTT
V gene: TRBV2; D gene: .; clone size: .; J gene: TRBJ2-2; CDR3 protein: CASARENTGELFF; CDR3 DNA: TGTGCCAGCGCCCGCGAAAACACCGGGGAGCTGTTTTTT
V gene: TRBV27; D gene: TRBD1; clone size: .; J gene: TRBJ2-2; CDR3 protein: CASSYLGTGGTSGGELFF; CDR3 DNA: TGTGCCAGCAGTTACCTGGGGACAGGGGGGACTAGTGGCGGGGAGCTGTTTTTT
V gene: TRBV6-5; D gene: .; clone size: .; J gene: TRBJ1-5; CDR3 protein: CASSYNGGSRPQHF; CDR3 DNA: TGTGCCAGCAGTTACAACGGGGGTTCTCGGCCCCAGCATTTT
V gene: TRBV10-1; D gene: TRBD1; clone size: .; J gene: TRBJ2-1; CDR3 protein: CASSNGTGSYNEQFF; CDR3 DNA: TGCGCCAGCAGTAATGGGACAGGGTCCTACAATGAGCAGTTCTTC
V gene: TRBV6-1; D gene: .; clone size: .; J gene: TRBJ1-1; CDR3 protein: CASTLNRGNTEAFF; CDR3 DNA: TGTGCCAGCACCCTAAATCGAGGGAACACTGAAGCTTTCTTT
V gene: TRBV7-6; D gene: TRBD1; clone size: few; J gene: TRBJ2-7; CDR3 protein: CASSFNRGDRQYF; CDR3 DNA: TGTGCCAGCAGCTTCAACAGGGGAGACCGACAGTACTTC
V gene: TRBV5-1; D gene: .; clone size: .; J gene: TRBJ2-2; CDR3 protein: CASSLGRGAPNTGELFF; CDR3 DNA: TGCGCCAGCAGCTTGGGTCGGGGGGCCCCGAACACCGGGGAGCTGTTTTTT
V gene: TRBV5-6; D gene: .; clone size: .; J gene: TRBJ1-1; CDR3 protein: CASRMWGGYTEAFF; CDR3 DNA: TGTGCCAGCAGGATGTGGGGGGGATACACTGAAGCTTTCTTT
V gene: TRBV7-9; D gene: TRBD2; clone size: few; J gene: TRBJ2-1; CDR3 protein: CASSPQSGGSYNEQFF; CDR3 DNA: TGTGCCAGCAGCCCCCAGTCCGGGGGGTCCTACAATGAGCAGTTCTTC
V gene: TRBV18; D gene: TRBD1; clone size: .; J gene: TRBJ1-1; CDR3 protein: CASLAGGQRNTEAFF; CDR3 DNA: TGTGCCAGCTTAGCAGGGGGACAGAGGAACACTGAAGCTTTCTTT
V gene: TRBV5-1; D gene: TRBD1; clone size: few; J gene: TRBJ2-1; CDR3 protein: CASSLATGGYNEQFF; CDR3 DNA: TGCGCCAGCAGCTTGGCTACAGGGGGGTACAATGAGCAGTTCTTC
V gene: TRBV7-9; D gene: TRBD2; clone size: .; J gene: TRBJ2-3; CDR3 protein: CASSPSSGAWRDTQYF; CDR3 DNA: TGTGCCAGCAGCCCATCTAGCGGGGCCTGGAGAGATACGCAGTATTTT
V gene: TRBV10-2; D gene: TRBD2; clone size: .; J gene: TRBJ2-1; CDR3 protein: CASGGLAGGENEQFF; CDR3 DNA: TGCGCCAGCGGGGGACTAGCGGGGGGGGAGAATGAGCAGTTCTTC
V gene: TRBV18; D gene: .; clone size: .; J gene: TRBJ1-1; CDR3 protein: CASSPGLNTEAFF; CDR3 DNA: TGTGCCAGCTCACCGGGCCTCAACACTGAAGCTTTCTTT
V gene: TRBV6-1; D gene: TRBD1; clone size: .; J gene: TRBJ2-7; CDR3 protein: CASSEVQGSSYEQYF; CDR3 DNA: TGTGCCAGCAGTGAGGTACAGGGGAGCTCCTACGAGCAGTACTTC
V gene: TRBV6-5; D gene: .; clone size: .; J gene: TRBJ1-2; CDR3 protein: CASSSGTSLGHTF; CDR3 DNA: TGTGCCAGCAGTTCCGGGACATCTCTTGGCCACACCTTC
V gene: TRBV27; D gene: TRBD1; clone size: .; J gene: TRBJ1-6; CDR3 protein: CASSSYRGVNNSPLHF; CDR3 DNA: TGTGCCAGCAGTTCCTACAGGGGCGTCAATAATTCACCCCTCCACTTT
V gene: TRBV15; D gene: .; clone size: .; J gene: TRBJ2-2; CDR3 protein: CATSRDRQGETGELFF; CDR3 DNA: TGTGCCACCAGCAGAGATCGCCAGGGCGAGACCGGGGAGCTGTTTTTT
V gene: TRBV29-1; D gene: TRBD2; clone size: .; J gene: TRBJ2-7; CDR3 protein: CSVEGGTSGDAYEQYF; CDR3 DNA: TGCAGCGTTGAAGGCGGGACTAGCGGCGACGCCTACGAGCAGTACTTC
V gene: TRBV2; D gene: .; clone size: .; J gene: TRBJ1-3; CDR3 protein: CASSASRGVNTIYF; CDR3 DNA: TGTGCCAGCAGTGCCAGTCGGGGTGTTAACACCATATATTTT
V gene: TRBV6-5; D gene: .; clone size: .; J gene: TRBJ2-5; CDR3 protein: CASRDRGSGETQYF; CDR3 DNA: TGTGCCAGCAGGGACCGGGGGAGTGGAGAGACCCAGTACTTC
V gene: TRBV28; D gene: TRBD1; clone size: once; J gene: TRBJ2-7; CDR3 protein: CASSFQLSTGPSYEQYF; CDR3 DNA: TGTGCCAGCAGTTTCCAACTGTCGACAGGGCCCTCCTACGAGCAGTACTTC
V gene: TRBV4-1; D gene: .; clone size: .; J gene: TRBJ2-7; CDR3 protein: CASSQGIDSTYEQYF; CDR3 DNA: TGCGCCAGCAGCCAGGGAATCGACAGCACCTACGAGCAGTACTTC
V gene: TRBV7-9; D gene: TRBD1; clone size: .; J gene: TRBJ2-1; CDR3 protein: CASSLQQTGVNNEQFF; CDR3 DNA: TGTGCCAGCAGCTTACAACAGACAGGGGTAAACAATGAGCAGTTCTTC
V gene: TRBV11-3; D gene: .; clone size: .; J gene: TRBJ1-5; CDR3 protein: CASSLPRSNQPQHF; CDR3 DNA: TGTGCCAGCAGCTTACCCAGGTCCAATCAGCCCCAGCATTTT
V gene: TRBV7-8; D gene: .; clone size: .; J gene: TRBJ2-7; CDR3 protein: CASSALGGTYEQYF; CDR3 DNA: TGTGCCAGCAGCGCACTCGGGGGTACCTACGAGCAGTACTTC
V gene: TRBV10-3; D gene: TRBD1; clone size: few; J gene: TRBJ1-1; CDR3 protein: CAISPGQGANEAFF; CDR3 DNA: TGTGCCATCAGCCCGGGACAGGGGGCGAATGAAGCTTTCTTT
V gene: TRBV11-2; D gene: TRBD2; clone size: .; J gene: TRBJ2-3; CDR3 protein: CASSLTSRTDTQYF; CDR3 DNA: TGTGCCAGCAGCCTGACTAGCCGCACAGATACGCAGTATTTT
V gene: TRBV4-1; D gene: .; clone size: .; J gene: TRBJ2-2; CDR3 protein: CASAHPPFGNTGELFF; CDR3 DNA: TGCGCCAGCGCGCATCCTCCCTTCGGGAACACCGGGGAGCTGTTTTTT
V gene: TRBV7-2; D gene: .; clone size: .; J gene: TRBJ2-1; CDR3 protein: CASSLVGGYNEQFF; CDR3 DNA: TGTGCCAGCAGCTTAGTCGGAGGGTACAATGAGCAGTTCTTC
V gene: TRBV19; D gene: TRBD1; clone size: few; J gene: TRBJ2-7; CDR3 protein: CASRSTGEYEQYF; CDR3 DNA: TGTGCCAGTAGATCTACAGGGGAGTACGAGCAGTACTTC
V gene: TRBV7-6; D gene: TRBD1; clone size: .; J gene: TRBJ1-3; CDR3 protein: CASSDPRTGFGNTIYF; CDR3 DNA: TGTGCCAGCAGCGACCCGCGGACAGGGTTCGGAAACACCATATATTTT
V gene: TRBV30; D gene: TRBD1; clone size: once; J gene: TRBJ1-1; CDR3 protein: CAWSAGQGIEAFF; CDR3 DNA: TGTGCCTGGAGCGCGGGACAGGGAATTGAAGCTTTCTTT
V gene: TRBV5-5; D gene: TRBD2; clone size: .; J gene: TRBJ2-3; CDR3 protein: CASSPKTSRLFTDTQYF; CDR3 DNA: TGTGCCAGCAGCCCGAAGACTAGCAGACTATTCACAGATACGCAGTATTTT
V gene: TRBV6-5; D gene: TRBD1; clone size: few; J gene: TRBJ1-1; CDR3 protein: CASSSRTGLAFF; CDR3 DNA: TGTGCCAGCAGTTCAAGGACAGGGTTAGCTTTCTTT
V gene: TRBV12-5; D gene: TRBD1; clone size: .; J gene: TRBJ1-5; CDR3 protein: CASGQDRDQPQHF; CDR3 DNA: TGTGCTAGTGGTCAAGACAGGGACCAGCCCCAGCATTTT
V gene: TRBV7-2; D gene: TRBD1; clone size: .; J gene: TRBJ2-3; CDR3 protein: CASQTGVTDTQYF; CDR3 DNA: TGTGCCAGCCAGACAGGGGTCACAGATACGCAGTATTTT
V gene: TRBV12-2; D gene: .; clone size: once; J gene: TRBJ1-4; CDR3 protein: CASRLGAKINEKLFF; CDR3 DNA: TGTGCAAGTCGCTTAGGGGCCAAGATTAATGAAAAACTGTTTTTT
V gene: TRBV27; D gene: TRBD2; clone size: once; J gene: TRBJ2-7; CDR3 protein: CASSPGTSYYEQYF; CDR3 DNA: TGTGCCAGCAGTCCCGGGACTAGCTATTACGAGCAGTACTTC
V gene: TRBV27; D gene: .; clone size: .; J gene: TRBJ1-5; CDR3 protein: CASSPSRGLSNQPQHF; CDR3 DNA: TGTGCCAGCAGTCCGTCAAGGGGTCTAAGCAATCAGCCCCAGCATTTT
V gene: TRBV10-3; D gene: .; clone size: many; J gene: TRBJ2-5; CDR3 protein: CAISRAVQETQYF; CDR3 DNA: TGTGCCATCAGTCGAGCGGTACAAGAGACCCAGTACTTC
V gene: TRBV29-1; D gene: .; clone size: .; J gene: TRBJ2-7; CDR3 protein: CSVELTAGYEQYF; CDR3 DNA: TGCAGCGTTGAATTGACTGCCGGCTACGAGCAGTACTTC
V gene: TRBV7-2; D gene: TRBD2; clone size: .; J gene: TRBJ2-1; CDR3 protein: CASSSLRRAGYNEQFF; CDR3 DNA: TGTGCCAGCAGCTCCCTCCGTCGAGCGGGGTACAATGAGCAGTTCTTC
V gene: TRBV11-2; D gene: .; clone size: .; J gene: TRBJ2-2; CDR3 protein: CASSYSGELFF; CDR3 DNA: TGTGCCAGCAGCTACTCCGGGGAGCTGTTTTTT
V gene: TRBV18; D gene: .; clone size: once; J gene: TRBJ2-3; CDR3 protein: CASSPTGGSSTDTQYF; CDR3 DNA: TGTGCCAGCTCACCTACCGGGGGTTCTAGCACAGATACGCAGTATTTT
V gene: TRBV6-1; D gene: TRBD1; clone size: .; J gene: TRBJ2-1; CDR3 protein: CASSTGTGGADEQFF; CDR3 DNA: TGTGCCAGCAGTACCGGGACAGGGGGCGCGGATGAGCAGTTCTTC
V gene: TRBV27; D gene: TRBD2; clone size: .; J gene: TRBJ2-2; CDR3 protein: CASSSYIGTSGSTGELFF; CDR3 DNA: TGTGCCAGCAGTTCGTATATCGGGACTAGCGGGAGCACCGGGGAGCTGTTTTTT
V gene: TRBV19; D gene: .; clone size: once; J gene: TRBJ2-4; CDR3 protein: CASRTIGAKNIQYF; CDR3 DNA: TGTGCCAGTCGAACCATTGGCGCCAAAAACATTCAGTACTTC
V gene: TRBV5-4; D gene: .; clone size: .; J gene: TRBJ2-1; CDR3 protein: CASSSRLESYNGQFF; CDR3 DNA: TGTGCCAGCAGCTCCCGCCTAGAATCCTACAATGGGCAGTTCTTC
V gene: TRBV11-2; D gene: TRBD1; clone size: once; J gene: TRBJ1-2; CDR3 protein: CASSHTRGVNYGYTF; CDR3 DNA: TGTGCCAGCAGCCATACCAGGGGGGTCAACTATGGCTACACCTTC
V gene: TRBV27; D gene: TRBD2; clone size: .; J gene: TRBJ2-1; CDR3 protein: CASSPLAGGPQFF; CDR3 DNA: TGTGCCAGCAGTCCTTTAGCGGGAGGGCCGCAGTTCTTC
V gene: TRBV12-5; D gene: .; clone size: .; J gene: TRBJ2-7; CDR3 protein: CASKGDNSYEQYF; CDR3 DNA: TGTGCTAGTAAAGGGGATAACTCCTACGAGCAGTACTTC